This entry lists 25 T cell receptor beta chains sequenced from one sample in a study of blood T cells in healthy people across ages. Primers used in a second PCR of about 7 to 12 cycles were a sample-barcoded 5' primer and a J-beta primer mix. TCRdb re-analysed the 5' RACE reads in MiXCR, keeping a single row per CDR3 protein. Of around 790,000 distinct CDR3 sequences listed, under 45% are singletons. Sequencing was done on a sample of blood. The receptors were gathered from a man in his sixties in good health.

The chain has TRBV19 and TRBJ2-7; 12 bases are a match to TRBD1. The CDR3 spans 14 residues. V shed 9 bases, J shed 5 bases, and the junction held 8 bases outside the gene matches. Germline lookup yields CDR1 LNHDA and CDR2 SQIVND (reference sequence). CDR3: CASTGTGGLDEQYF. The CDR3 DNA reads TGTGCCAGCACCGGGACAGGGGGCCTCGACGAGCAGTACTTC.

The chain links TRBV18 to TRBJ1-4, with no clear D. Germline V lookup: CDR1 KGHSH, CDR2 LQKENI. This CDR3 comprises 15 residues. V lost 4 bases and J 7 bases, leaving 16 bases between the germline ends. This CDR3 is CASSRNNQRGEKLFF. In DNA form, the CDR3 reads TGTGCCAGCTCACGGAACAACCAAAGAGGTGAAAAACTGTTTTTT.

In its sample, this clonotype was seen a few times. V is TRBV12-3 or TRBV12-4 and J is TRBJ2-7, with D possibly being TRBD2 (6 bases). The CDR3 is 14 residues long. Trimming pared 5 bases from V and 2 bases from J, leaving 13 bases between. The CDR3: CASSGRRRAYEQYF. The CDR3 DNA is TGTGCCAGCAGTGGCCGTCGGAGGGCCTACGAGCAGTACTTC.

This clonotype has only a few counts. CDR3 nucleotides: TGCGCCAGCAGCCGGTTGGGGACAGGCATGGGTCAAGAGACCCAGTACTTC. Translating gives CASSRLGTGMGQETQYF. J is TRBJ2-5 and V is TRBV4-1, with 8 bases matching TRBD1. CDR3 length: 17 amino acids. The V segment lost 4 bases and the J segment 2 bases; nucleotides outside the gene matches: 12. The germline V gene has CDR1 MGHRA and CDR2 YSYEKL.

This clonotype was counted only a few times. The rearrangement joins TRBV12-3 or TRBV12-4 to TRBJ1-2; D is undetermined. Trimming took 7 bases from V and 10 from J, leaving 19 bases between them. The CDR3 totals 13 residues. The CDR3 loop reads CASTIIGRRDYTF. Here the CDR3 DNA reads TGTGCCAGCACTATCATAGGGCGAAGGGACTACACCTTC.

The chain combines TRBV7-2 with TRBJ2-3, with 8 positions matching TRBD1. CDR3 size: 15 residues. The germline V gene has CDR1 SGHTA and CDR2 FQGNSA. The V and J ends lost 2 bases and 3 bases, in that order; junction bases with no gene match: 4. The CDR3 nucleotides read TGTGCCAGCAGCTTACCCCAGGGGGCAACAGATACGCAGTATTTT. Residues: CASSLPQGATDTQYF.

The chain links TRBV7-9 to TRBJ1-1; D is uncertain. Trimming removed 5 bases from V and 2 bases from J, with 9 bases in between. CDR1 and CDR2 (germline): SEHNR, FQNEAQ (reference sequence). The CDR3 extends over 13 amino acids. The CDR3 region has the DNA TGTGCCAGCAGCCGTCTTGACAACACTGAAGCTTTCTTT. Protein: CASSRLDNTEAFF.

This chain uses TRBV4-3 with TRBJ2-3; D ambiguous. V shed 0 bases and J shed 1 base, with 8 bases lying between them. This CDR3 contains 15 residues. Germline CDR1 reads LGHNA; CDR2 reads YSLEER. CDR3 region: CASSQEFWGTDTQYF. In nucleotides, the CDR3 is TGCGCCAGCAGCCAAGAGTTCTGGGGCACAGATACGCAGTATTTT.

This clonotype was detected a few times. This chain links TRBV4-3 with TRBJ2-7; no clear D gene. This CDR3 has 14 residues. V lost 0 bases and J lost 4, with 10 bases in between. Germline V CDR1 and CDR2: LGHNA, YSLEER. The CDR3 here is CASSQEGSEYEQYF. The CDR3 DNA is TGCGCCAGCAGCCAAGAGGGATCTGAGTACGAGCAGTACTTC.

The rearrangement links TRBV7-2 to TRBJ1-1, with no clear D. V lost 0 bases and J lost 0, with 8 bases in between. Germline V gene lookup returns CDR1 SGHTA and CDR2 FQGNSA. The CDR3 is 15 residues long. This CDR3 is CASSLAPSMNTEAFF. The CDR3 nucleotides read TGTGCCAGCAGCTTAGCGCCATCAATGAACACTGAAGCTTTCTTT.

This clonotype was seen more than once but under ten times. The chain recombines TRBV2 with TRBJ2-7, with D possibly TRBD1 on 5 matching bases. Deletions cut 8 bases from V and 4 bases from J, with 12 bases between. The CDR3 has 12 amino acids. Germline V gives CDR1 SNHLY, CDR2 FYNNEI. The CDR3 protein is CASGGRVYEQYF. The DNA of the CDR3 is TGTGCCAGCGGCGGCAGGGTTTACGAGCAGTACTTC.

This clonotype was found a few times. V and J are TRBV27 and TRBJ2-3; no clear D. The CDR3 totals 16 residues. V shed 3 bases and J shed 3 bases, with 16 bases lying between them. CDR1 and CDR2 from the germline V gene are MNHEY and SMNVEV (reference sequence). CDR3 DNA: TGTGCCAGCAGTTTGCAGGCTCCCCTCTTGACAGATACGCAGTATTTT. Protein sequence: CASSLQAPLLTDTQYF.

The genes are TRBV7-2 and TRBJ1-6, with D uncertain. Germline V gives CDR1 SGHTA, CDR2 FQGNSA. This CDR3 has 16 residues. Trimming removed 1 base from V and 7 bases from J, with 14 bases in between. The CDR3 here is CASSLGVMIINSPLHF. The CDR3 coding sequence is TGTGCCAGCAGCTTAGGGGTGATGATTATAAATTCACCCCTCCACTTT.

The chain joins TRBV20-1 to TRBJ2-3, with D uncertain. This CDR3 region has 14 residues. Trimming cost V 3 bases and J 6 bases, with 16 bases left between them. Germline V gene lookup returns CDR1 DFQATT and CDR2 SNEGSKA (reference sequence). The CDR3 loop is CSASQPPRRDTQYF. In nucleotides, the CDR3 is TGCAGTGCTAGTCAACCTCCACGACGGGATACGCAGTATTTT.

V is TRBV20-1 and J is TRBJ2-7; TRBD1 matches 8 bases. The CDR3 is made up of 14 amino acids. Germline values: CDR1 DFQATT, CDR2 SNEGSKA (reference sequence). V trimming: 6 bases; J trimming: 4 bases; junction bases outside the gene matches: 11. The CDR3 DNA follows: TGCAGTGCCTCGGGACAGGTAGGGGGGTACGAGCAGTACTTC. Translation gives CSASGQVGGYEQYF.

In its sample, this clonotype was seen a few times. The rearrangement joins TRBV29-1 to TRBJ2-3; D is perhaps TRBD1 (5 bases). The CDR3 loop spans 13 amino acids. V lost 8 bases to trimming and J lost 5 bases, with 17 bases between them. The germline CDR1 and CDR2 sequences are SQVTM and ANQGSEA. This chain's CDR3 is CSSIPRVGDTQYF. The CDR3 nucleotides are TGCAGCTCCATCCCCAGGGTTGGAGATACGCAGTATTTT.

The CDR3 is CASSPRRAGPNQPQHF. As DNA, the CDR3 is TGCGCCAGCAGCCCCAGGCGGGCAGGGCCAAATCAGCCCCAGCATTTT. The chain recombines TRBV4-3 with TRBJ1-5; D may be TRBD1 (5 bases). V was cut by 4 bases and J by 4 bases, with 17 bases left in between. The CDR3 length is 16 residues. From germline, CDR1 is LGHNA and CDR2 YSLEER.

This clonotype has only a few counts. CDR3 sequence (DNA): TGTGCCAGCAGGGGGACAGGGGTGGACTATGGCTACACCTTC. It is translated as CASRGTGVDYGYTF. The chain recombines TRBV2 with TRBJ1-2; TRBD1 matches at 10 bases. The V and J ends lost 6 bases and 3 bases, in that order; junction bases with no gene match: 4. CDR1 is SNHLY, CDR2 FYNNEI, per germline. The CDR3 contains 14 residues.

The gene calls are TRBV7-8 and TRBJ1-5; D not resolved. This CDR3 is 14 amino acids long. Trimming stripped 6 bases from V and 4 bases from J, with 13 bases between. Germline values: CDR1 SGHVS, CDR2 FQNEAQ. CDR3 in amino acids: CASSPHGLNQPQHF. In nucleotides, the CDR3 is TGTGCCAGCAGTCCTCACGGTTTAAATCAGCCCCAGCATTTT.

The gene calls are TRBV7-2 and TRBJ2-5; 10 bases align to TRBD2. The better agreement between TRBJ2-7 and the DNA end casts doubt on the J call. The CDR3 consists of 16 residues. Germline CDR1 is SGHTA and CDR2 is FQGNSA. CDR3: CASSLRTSGVLYEQYF. For the CDR3, the DNA is TGTGCCAGCAGCTTACGTACTAGCGGGGTTCTCTACGAGCAGTACTTC.

This clonotype appeared a few times. CDR3 sequence (DNA): TGTGCCAGCAGGCCTGGACTAGCGGTCGGTGAGCAGTTCTTC. Translation: CASRPGLAVGEQFF. The rearrangement links TRBV7-2 to TRBJ2-1; the match to TRBD2 covers 10 bases. V was clipped by 6 bases and J by 9 bases; unmatched bases: 8. CDR1 is SGHTA and CDR2 is FQGNSA in the germline V gene. The CDR3 is 14 residues long.

The V and J genes are TRBV2 and TRBJ2-7; a weak D match, TRBD2 (6 bases). The length of the CDR3 is 14 residues. The germline CDR1 and CDR2 sequences are SNHLY and FYNNEI. V was cut by 4 bases and J by 2 bases, with 12 bases left in between. In nucleotides, the CDR3 is TGTGCCAGCAGTGGTCTGGAGGGGACCTACGAGCAGTACTTC. This codes for CASSGLEGTYEQYF.

Comments on this clonotype: Germline is not matched at one junction end, which may reflect a read error. V is TRBV5-1 and J is TRBJ2-7, with D perhaps TRBD1 (5 bases). CDR3 length equals 15 residues. Germline CDR1 reads SGHRS; CDR2 reads YFSETQ. The CDR3 reads CASNLVSGPSYEQYF. The CDR3 DNA sequence: TGCGCCAGCAACTTGGTCTCAGGGCCTTCCTACGAGCAGTACTTC.

The genes are TRBV6-1 and TRBJ2-3, with D perhaps matching TRBD1 or TRBD2 (5 bases each). The CDR3 extends over 15 amino acids. Germline V gene lookup returns CDR1 MNHNS and CDR2 SASEGT. The germline V and J ends were trimmed by 5 bases and 2 bases, with 14 bases remaining between them. CDR3 protein: CASSPQAGTTDTQYF. CDR3 bases: TGTGCCAGCAGTCCCCAGGCAGGGACCACAGATACGCAGTATTTT.

This clonotype was counted between two and nine times. The V and J genes are TRBV6-5 and TRBJ1-1; D perhaps matches TRBD1 (5 bases). CDR1 is MNHEY and CDR2 is SVGAGI in the germline V gene. The CDR3 sequence is 14 residues long. The V end was cut by 5 bases, the J end by 2 bases, with 12 bases between. The CDR3 region is CASSGGTTNTEAFF. The CDR3 nucleotides are TGTGCCAGCAGTGGCGGGACGACTAACACTGAAGCTTTCTTT.